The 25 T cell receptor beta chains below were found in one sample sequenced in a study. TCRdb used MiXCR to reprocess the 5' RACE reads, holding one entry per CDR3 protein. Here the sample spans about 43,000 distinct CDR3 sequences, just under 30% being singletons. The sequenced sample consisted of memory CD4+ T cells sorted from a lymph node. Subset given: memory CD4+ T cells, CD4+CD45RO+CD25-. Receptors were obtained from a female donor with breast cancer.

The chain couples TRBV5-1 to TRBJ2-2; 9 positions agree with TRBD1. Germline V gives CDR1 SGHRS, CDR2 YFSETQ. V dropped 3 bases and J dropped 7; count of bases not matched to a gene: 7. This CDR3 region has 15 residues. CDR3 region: CASSSRTGENGELFF. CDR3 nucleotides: TGCGCCAGCAGCTCCCGGACAGGGGAGAACGGGGAGCTGTTTTTT.

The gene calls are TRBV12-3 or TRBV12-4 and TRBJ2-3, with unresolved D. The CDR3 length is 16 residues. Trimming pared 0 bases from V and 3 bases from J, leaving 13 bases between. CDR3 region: CASSLASSTQTDTQYF. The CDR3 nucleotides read TGTGCCAGCAGTTTAGCGTCGTCTACCCAAACAGATACGCAGTATTTT.

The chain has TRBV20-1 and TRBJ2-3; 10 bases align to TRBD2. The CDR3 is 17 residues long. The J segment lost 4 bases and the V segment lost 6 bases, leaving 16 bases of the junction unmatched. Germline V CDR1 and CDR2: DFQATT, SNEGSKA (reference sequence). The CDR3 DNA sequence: TGCAGTGCCCTGGGGCTAGCGGGAGTCCGGGGTCCAGATACGCAGTATTTT. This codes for CSALGLAGVRGPDTQYF.

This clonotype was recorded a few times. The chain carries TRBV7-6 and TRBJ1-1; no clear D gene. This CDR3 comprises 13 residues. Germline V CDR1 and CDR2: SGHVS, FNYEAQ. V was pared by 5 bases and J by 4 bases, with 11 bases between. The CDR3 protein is CASSKNLATEAFF. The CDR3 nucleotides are TGTGCCAGCAGCAAAAACCTCGCCACTGAAGCTTTCTTT.

CDR3 sequence: CASSAELVQYF. The DNA of the CDR3 is TGTGCCAGCAGTGCCGAGCTTGTGCAGTACTTC. J is TRBJ2-7 and V is TRBV6-1, with D uncertain. V lost 4 bases to trimming and J lost 9 bases, with 10 bases between them. The CDR3 contains 11 residues. The germline V gene has CDR1 MNHNS and CDR2 SASEGT.

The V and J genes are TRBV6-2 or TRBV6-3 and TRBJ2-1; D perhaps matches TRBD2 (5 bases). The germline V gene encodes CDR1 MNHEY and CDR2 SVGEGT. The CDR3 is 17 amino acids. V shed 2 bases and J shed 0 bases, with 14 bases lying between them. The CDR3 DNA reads TGTGCCAGCAGTTACGCGGACTTCACCTCCTCCTACAATGAGCAGTTCTTC. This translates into CASSYADFTSSYNEQFF.

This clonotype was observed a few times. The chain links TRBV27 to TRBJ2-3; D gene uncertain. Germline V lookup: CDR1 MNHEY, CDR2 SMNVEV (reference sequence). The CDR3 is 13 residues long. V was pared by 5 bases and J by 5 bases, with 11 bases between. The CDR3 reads CASSVRVGDTQYF. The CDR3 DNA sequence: TGTGCCAGCAGTGTCCGGGTCGGAGATACGCAGTATTTT.

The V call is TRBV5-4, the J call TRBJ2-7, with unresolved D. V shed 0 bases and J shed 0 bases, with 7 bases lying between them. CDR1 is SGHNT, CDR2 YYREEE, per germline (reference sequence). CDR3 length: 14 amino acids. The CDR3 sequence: CASSLAASSYEQYF. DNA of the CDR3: TGTGCCAGCAGCTTGGCGGCCAGCTCCTACGAGCAGTACTTC.

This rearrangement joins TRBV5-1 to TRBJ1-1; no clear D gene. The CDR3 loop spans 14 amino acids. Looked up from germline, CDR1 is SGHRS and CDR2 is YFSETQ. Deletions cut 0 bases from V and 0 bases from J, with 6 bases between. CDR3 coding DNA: TGCGCCAGCAGCTTGGGGGTTATGAACACTGAAGCTTTCTTT. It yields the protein CASSLGVMNTEAFF.

CDR3 DNA sequence: TGTGCCACCCAGCCTTTACTAGCGGGGGCGTGGGATACGCAGTATTTT. Translation gives CATQPLLAGAWDTQYF. This chain uses TRBV27 with TRBJ2-3; 11 bases fit TRBD2. Trimming took 10 bases from V and 6 from J; bases not matched to a gene: 15. This CDR3 is 16 amino acids long. Germline V lookup: CDR1 MNHEY, CDR2 SMNVEV (reference sequence).

The CDR3 DNA follows: TGTGCCAGCGGTCCTCCGGGGGCAGATACGCAGTATTTT. This codes for CASGPPGADTQYF. The rearrangement uses TRBV28 and TRBJ2-3; tentatively, D is TRBD2 (6 bases). Per germline, CDR1 MDHEN and CDR2 SYDVKM. The V end was cut by 8 bases, the J end by 4 bases, with 13 bases between. The CDR3 covers 13 residues.

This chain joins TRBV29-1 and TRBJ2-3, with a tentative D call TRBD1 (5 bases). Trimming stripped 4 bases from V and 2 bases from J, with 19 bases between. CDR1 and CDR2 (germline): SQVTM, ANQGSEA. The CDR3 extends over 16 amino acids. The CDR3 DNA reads TGCAGCGTTGTATACCGAGTCAGTGGGGCCACAGATACGCAGTATTTT. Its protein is CSVVYRVSGATDTQYF.

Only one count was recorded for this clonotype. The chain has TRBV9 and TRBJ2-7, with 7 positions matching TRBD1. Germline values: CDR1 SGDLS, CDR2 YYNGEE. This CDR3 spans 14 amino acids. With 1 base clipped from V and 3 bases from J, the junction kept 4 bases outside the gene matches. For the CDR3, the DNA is TGTGCCAGCAGCGTACTCGGGGACAGCTACGAGCAGTACTTC. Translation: CASSVLGDSYEQYF.

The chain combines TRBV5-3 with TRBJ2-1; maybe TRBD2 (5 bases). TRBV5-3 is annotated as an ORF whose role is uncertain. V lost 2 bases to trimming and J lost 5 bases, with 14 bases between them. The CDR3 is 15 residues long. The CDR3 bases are TGTGCCAGAAGCTTCACGGGCGGGCACCACAATGAGCAGTTCTTC. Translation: CARSFTGGHHNEQFF.

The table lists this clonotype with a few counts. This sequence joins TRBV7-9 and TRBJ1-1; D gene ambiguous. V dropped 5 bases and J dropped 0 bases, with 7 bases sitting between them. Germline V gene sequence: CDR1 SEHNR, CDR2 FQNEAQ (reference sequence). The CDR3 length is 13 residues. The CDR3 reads CASSPRVNTEAFF. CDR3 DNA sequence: TGTGCCAGCAGCCCCCGGGTGAACACTGAAGCTTTCTTT.

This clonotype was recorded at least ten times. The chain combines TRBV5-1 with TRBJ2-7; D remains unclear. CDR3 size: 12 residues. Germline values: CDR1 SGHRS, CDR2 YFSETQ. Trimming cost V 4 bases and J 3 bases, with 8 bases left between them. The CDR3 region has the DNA TGCGCCAGCAGCCTGGACGGCTACGAGCAGTACTTC. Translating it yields CASSLDGYEQYF.

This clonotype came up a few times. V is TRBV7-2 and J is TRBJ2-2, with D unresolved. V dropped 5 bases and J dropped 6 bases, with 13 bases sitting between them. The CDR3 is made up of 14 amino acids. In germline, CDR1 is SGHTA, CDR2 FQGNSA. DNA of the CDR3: TGTGCCAGCAGCCTATTGACCGTCGCCGGGGAGCTGTTTTTT. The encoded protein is CASSLLTVAGELFF.

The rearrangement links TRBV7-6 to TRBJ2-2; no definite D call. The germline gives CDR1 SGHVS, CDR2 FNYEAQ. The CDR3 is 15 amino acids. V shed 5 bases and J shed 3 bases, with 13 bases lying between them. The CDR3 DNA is TGTGCCAGCAGCCCTGAGGCTACCTACACCGGGGAGCTGTTTTTT. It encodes CASSPEATYTGELFF.

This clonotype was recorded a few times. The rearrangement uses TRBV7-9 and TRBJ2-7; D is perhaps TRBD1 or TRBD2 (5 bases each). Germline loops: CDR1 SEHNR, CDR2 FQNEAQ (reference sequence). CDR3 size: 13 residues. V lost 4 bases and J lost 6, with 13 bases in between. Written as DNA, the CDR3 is TGTGCCAGCAGCTCCGCTAAGGGGAGCGAGCAGTACTTC. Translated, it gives CASSSAKGSEQYF.

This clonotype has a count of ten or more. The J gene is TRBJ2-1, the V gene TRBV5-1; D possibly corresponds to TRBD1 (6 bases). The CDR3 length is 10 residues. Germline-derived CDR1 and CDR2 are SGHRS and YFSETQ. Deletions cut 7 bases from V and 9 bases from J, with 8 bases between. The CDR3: CASAGVEQFF. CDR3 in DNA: TGCGCCAGCGCAGGGGTTGAGCAGTTCTTC.

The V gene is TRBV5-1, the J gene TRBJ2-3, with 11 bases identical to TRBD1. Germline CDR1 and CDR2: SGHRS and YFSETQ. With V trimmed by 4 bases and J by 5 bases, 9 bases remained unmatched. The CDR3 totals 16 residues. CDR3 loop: CASSLHRDRGRDTQYF. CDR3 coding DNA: TGCGCCAGCAGCCTGCACCGGGACAGGGGGAGAGATACGCAGTATTTT.

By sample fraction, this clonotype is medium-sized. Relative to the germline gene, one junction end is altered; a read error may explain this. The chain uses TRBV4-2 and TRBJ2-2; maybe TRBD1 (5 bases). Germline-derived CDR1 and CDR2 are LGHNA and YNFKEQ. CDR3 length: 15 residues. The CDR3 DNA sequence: TGTGCCAGCAGCCAAGATGCTGGGGCGACCGGCGAGCTGTTTTTT. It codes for CASSQDAGATGELFF.

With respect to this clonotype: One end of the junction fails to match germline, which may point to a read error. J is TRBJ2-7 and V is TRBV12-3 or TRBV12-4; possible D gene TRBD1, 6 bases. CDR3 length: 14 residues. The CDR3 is CASSLRGHDYGQYF. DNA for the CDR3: TGTGCCAGCAGTTTAAGGGGACACGACTACGGGCAGTACTTC.

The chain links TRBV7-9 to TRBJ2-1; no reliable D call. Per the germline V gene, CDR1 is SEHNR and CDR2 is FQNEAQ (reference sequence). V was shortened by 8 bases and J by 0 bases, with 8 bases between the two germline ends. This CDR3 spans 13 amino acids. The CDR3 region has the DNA TGTGCCAGCTGTACAGACTCCTACAATGAGCAGTTCTTC. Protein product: CASCTDSYNEQFF.

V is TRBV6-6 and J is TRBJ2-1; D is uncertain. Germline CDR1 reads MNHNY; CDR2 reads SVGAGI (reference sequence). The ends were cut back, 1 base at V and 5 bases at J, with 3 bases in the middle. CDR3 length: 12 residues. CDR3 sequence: CASSYLDNEQFF. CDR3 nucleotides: TGTGCCAGCAGTTACTTGGACAATGAGCAGTTCTTC.